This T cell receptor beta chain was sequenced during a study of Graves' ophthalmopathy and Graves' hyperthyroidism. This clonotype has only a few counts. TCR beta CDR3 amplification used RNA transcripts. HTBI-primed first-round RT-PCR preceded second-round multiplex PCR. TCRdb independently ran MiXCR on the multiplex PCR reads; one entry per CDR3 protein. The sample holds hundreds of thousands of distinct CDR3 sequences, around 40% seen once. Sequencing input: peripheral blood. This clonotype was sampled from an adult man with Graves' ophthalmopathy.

The CDR3 DNA reads as TGTGCCAGCGGCCAGGAATTGAACACTGAAGCTTTCTTT. Translated: CASGQELNTEAFF. This chain connects TRBV9 to TRBJ1-1; no clear D gene. Germline V CDR1 and CDR2: SGDLS, YYNGEE. The length of the CDR3 is 13 residues. With 7 bases removed from V and 0 bases from J, the gap between germline ends came to 10 bases.